This T cell receptor beta chain was recovered during a study of response to subunit inactivated influenza vaccine. TCRdb recomputed calls from the RT-PCR reads with MiXCR, one row per CDR3 protein. The data show 650,000 to 800,000 distinct CDR3 sequences, with 14% seen just once and 6% to 7% held by the top ten. The CDR3 totals 14 residues. Germline V gives CDR1 KGHDR, CDR2 SFDVKD. V was clipped by 4 bases and J by 3 bases, with 11 bases between them. The sample was PBMCs from blood, taken around two weeks before vaccination. The receptor was derived from a man aged 50 to 60 who received an inactivated influenza vaccine. The rearrangement links TRBV24-1 to TRBJ2-5; D call uncertain. The CDR3 loop is CATSERRAEETQYF. The CDR3 coding sequence is TGTGCCACCAGTGAGCGCCGAGCAGAAGAGACCCAGTACTTC.